The 4 T cell receptor beta chains listed next were all sequenced from one sample in a study of T cell responses to AZD1222 COVID-19 vaccine. The repertoire was sequenced with immunoSEQ multiplex PCR; TCRdb's copy has only in-frame clones and lacks some. The sample carries 180,000 or so clones, approximately 89% recorded once. The sample here was peripheral blood, taken 28 days after the second AZD1222 dose. The receptors were gathered from an adult who received the AZD1222 COVID-19 vaccine.

The rearrangement joins TRBV23-1 to TRBJ1-1, with 9 nucleotides matching TRBD1. TRBV23-1 has ORF status, its function being uncertain. The trim removed 0 bases at V and 11 bases at J, leaving 10 bases unmatched. The CDR3 covers 15 residues. CDR3 DNA sequence: TGCGCCAGCAGTCAATCCCAGACCCGACAGGGGGAGGCTTTCTTT. Translation gives CASSQSQTRQGEAFF.

The rearrangement links TRBV7-2 to TRBJ1-6; weak D call: TRBD1 (5 bases). Germline V gene data show CDR1 as SGHTA and CDR2 as FQGNSA. The CDR3 is 17 residues long. With 5 bases removed from V and 1 base from J, the gap between germline ends came to 15 bases. CDR3 nucleotide sequence: TGTGCCAGCAGCCTGGGGCCAAAAGGTTCCTATAATTCACCCCTCCACTTT. It translates to CASSLGPKGSYNSPLHF.

This clone was picked up one time. The chain uses TRBV6-5 and TRBJ1-1; possible D gene TRBD1, 5 bases. In germline, CDR1 is MNHEY, CDR2 SVGAGI. There are 15 residues in the CDR3. The V gene lost 5 bases and the J gene lost 1 base, with 14 bases spanning the gap. The CDR3, as DNA: TGTGCCAGCAGTCGAGTATTCGACAGGAACACTGAAGCTTTCTTT. Translated: CASSRVFDRNTEAFF.

V usage is TRBV9 and J usage is TRBJ2-3, with D possibly matching TRBD1 (6 bases). V lost 4 bases and J lost 3, with 15 bases in between. Looked up from germline, CDR1 is SGDLS and CDR2 is YYNGEE. The CDR3 covers 15 residues. The DNA of the CDR3 is TGTGCCAGCAGCCGTTCCCCGGGACAAACAGATACGCAGTATTTT. Its protein product is CASSRSPGQTDTQYF.